Listed below are T cell receptor beta chains from one sample, sequenced in a study of Tregs in tolerant kidney transplant recipients. Method: immunoSEQ multiplex PCR; TCRdb's copy keeps in-frame clones and lacks some. Altogether 75,000 to 100,000 clones are present, approximately 90% being singletons, with the ten largest covering roughly 5%. The sample was CD8+ T cells from blood. The source is a human donor in good health. The CDR3 runs from the conserved cysteine through the conserved F or W. D genes are given only for firm matches. Clone size appears in some rows only: once, few, many, or a class for an expanded clone.

D gene: NA
clone size: NA
J gene: TRBJ2-5
V gene: TRBV14
CDR3 protein: CASSQDWQGAIQETQYF
CDR3 DNA: TGTGCCAGCAGCCAAGATTGGCAAGGGGCAATTCAAGAGACCCAGTACTTC

D gene: NA
clone size: NA
J gene: TRBJ2-7
V gene: TRBV4-1
CDR3 protein: CASSGGYEQYF
CDR3 DNA: TGCGCCAGCAGTGGCGGGTACGAGCAGTACTTC

D gene: TRBD1
clone size: NA
J gene: TRBJ2-7
V gene: TRBV7-9
CDR3 protein: CASSFRQGSYEQYF
CDR3 DNA: TGTGCCAGCAGCTTTAGACAGGGCTCCTACGAGCAGTACTTC

D gene: NA
clone size: NA
J gene: TRBJ2-7
V gene: TRBV19
CDR3 protein: CASSIVAGIYEQYF
CDR3 DNA: TGTGCCAGTAGTATAGTGGCGGGGATCTACGAGCAGTACTTC

D gene: NA
clone size: NA
J gene: TRBJ2-1
V gene: TRBV15
CDR3 protein: CATSMAGHLGQFF
CDR3 DNA: TGTGCCACCAGCATGGCGGGACACCTGGGGCAGTTCTTC

D gene: NA
clone size: NA
J gene: TRBJ2-7
V gene: TRBV5-5
CDR3 protein: CASSLSQGSLYEQYF
CDR3 DNA: TGTGCCAGCAGCCTGTCGCAGGGGTCCCTATACGAGCAGTACTTC

D gene: TRBD1
clone size: NA
J gene: TRBJ1-3
V gene: TRBV4-1
CDR3 protein: CASSEPEGASGNTIYF
CDR3 DNA: TGCGCCAGCAGCGAACCCGAGGGGGCCTCTGGAAACACCATATATTTT

D gene: TRBD1
clone size: NA
J gene: TRBJ2-2
V gene: TRBV7-9
CDR3 protein: CASSGQGATRGELFF
CDR3 DNA: TGTGCCAGCAGCGGACAGGGGGCTACAAGGGGGGAGCTGTTTTTT

D gene: NA
clone size: NA
J gene: TRBJ2-1
V gene: TRBV9
CDR3 protein: CASSVGVYNEQFF
CDR3 DNA: TGTGCCAGCAGCGTAGGAGTCTACAATGAGCAGTTCTTC

D gene: NA
clone size: NA
J gene: TRBJ1-1
V gene: TRBV2
CDR3 protein: CAILVWARGNTEAFF
CDR3 DNA: TGTGCCATCCTCGTCTGGGCCAGGGGAAACACTGAAGCTTTCTTT

D gene: NA
clone size: once
J gene: TRBJ2-7
V gene: TRBV4-1
CDR3 protein: CASSQEPSRAGYEQYF
CDR3 DNA: TGCGCCAGCAGCCAAGAACCCTCCAGAGCCGGATACGAGCAGTACTTC

D gene: TRBD1
clone size: once
J gene: TRBJ1-6
V gene: TRBV27
CDR3 protein: CASSQQGANSPLHF
CDR3 DNA: TGTGCCAGCAGTCAACAGGGGGCAAATTCACCCCTCCACTTT

D gene: NA
clone size: NA
J gene: TRBJ1-5
V gene: TRBV7-9
CDR3 protein: CASSLGNQPQHF
CDR3 DNA: TGTGCCAGCAGCTTAGGGAATCAGCCCCAGCATTTT